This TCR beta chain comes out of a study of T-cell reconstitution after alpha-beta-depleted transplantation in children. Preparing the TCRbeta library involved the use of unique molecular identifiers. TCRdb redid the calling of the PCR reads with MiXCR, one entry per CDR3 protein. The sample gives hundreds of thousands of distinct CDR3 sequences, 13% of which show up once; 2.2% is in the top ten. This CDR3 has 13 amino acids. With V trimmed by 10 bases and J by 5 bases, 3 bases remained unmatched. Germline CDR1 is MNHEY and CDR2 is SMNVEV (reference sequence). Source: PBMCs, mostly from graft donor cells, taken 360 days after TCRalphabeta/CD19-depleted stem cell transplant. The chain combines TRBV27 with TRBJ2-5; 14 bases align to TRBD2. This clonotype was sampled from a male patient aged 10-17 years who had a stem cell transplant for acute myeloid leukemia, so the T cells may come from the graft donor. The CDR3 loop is CATGLAGVETQYF. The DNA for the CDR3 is TGTGCCACGGGACTAGCGGGAGTGGAGACCCAGTACTTC.